The following is a T cell receptor beta chain sequence with its context. Its cognate antigen is unknown. Per the germline V gene, CDR1 is MDHEN and CDR2 is SYDVKM. The CDR3 consists of 11 residues. Trimming took off 4 bases at V and 7 bases at J, with 8 bases between the two ends. The data stem from a study of beta chain features in type 1 diabetes. Study-level information: Cells sorted and examined across all samples totaled almost 110 million.

Regarding the study as a whole: Patients with Type 1 diabetes showed moderately but significantly shorter TCRB CDR3s in all four CD4+ subsets. Among type 1 diabetes patients, VDJ junctions had fewer insertions and more deletions.

Since all of the isolated RNA was reverse transcribed, expressed TCRB transcripts were what got sequenced. Sequencing was performed with immunoSEQ multiplex PCR; in TCRdb, only in-frame clones are kept and a portion is missing. The data contain hundreds of thousands of clones, approximately 15% of them singletons. Sequenced material: naive CD4+ T cells from blood. The source is a man aged 18 to 30 with type 1 diabetes. The genes are TRBV28 and TRBJ2-7; a possible D gene is TRBD2 (5 bases). The CDR3 nucleotides read TGTGCCAGCAGTTCCCCGGGGGAGCAGTACTTC. Translation gives CASSSPGEQYF.